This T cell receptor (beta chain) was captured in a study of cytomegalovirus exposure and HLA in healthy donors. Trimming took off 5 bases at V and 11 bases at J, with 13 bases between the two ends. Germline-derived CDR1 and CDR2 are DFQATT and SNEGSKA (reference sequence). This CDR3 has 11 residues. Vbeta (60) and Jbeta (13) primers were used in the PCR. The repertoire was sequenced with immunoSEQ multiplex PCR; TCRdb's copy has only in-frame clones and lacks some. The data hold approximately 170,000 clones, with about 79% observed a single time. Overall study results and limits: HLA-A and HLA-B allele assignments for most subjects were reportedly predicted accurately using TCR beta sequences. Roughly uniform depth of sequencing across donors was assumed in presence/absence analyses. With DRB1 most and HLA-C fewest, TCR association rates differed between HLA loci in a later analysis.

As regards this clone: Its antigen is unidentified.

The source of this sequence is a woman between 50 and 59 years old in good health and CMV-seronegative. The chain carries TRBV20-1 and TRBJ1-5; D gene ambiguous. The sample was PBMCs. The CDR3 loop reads CSAPQATAQHF. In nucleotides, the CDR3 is TGCAGTGCTCCCCAGGCAACGGCCCAGCATTTT.